This is a list of T cell receptor beta chains from one sample in a study of radiation and T cells in renal cell carcinoma. Sequencing used immunoSEQ multiplex PCR; TCRdb keeps in-frame clones, though not all of them. Among under 20,000 clones listed, around 63% were seen once. Sequences were derived from tumor tissue, sampled from a patient whose treatment included radiotherapy and nephrectomy. These receptor sequences come from a woman in her 70s with renal cell carcinoma. Both conserved end residues are trimmed from each CDR3. Fields, in order: V gene, CDR3 protein.

v_call: TRBV28
cdr3_aa: ASSGAAKNIQY

v_call: TRBV7-2
cdr3_aa: ASSQRAGWETQY

v_call: TRBV9
cdr3_aa: ASSPRPNTEAF

v_call: TRBV4-2
cdr3_aa: ASSLVQNYGYT

v_call: TRBV30
cdr3_aa: AWSQGTTYEQY

v_call: TRBV5-5
cdr3_aa: ASSRTANTEAF

v_call: TRBV6-5
cdr3_aa: ASSDRYEQY

v_call: TRBV4-3
cdr3_aa: ASSYETGLSGNTIY

v_call: TRBV11-3
cdr3_aa: ASSLTLQTPAF

v_call: TRBV10-3
cdr3_aa: AISMSGGADTQY

v_call: TRBV13
cdr3_aa: ASSLGRRQGTSPLH

v_call: TRBV4-2
cdr3_aa: ASSQDQLAGGREY

v_call: TRBV4-1
cdr3_aa: ASSQAADRVTYEQY

v_call: TRBV2
cdr3_aa: ASSPDRGNTIY

v_call: TRBV28
cdr3_aa: ASSPSDRVHEQY

v_call: TRBV14
cdr3_aa: ASSQPGQGARAF

v_call: TRBV28
cdr3_aa: ASSSRLASTDTQY

v_call: TRBV10-3
cdr3_aa: AISAGTSWETQY

v_call: TRBV15
cdr3_aa: ATSSGTGYEQY

v_call: TRBV7-2
cdr3_aa: ASSLSGAGYEQY

v_call: TRBV28
cdr3_aa: ASSLLAAPYEQY

v_call: TRBV30
cdr3_aa: AWSFGYEQY

v_call: TRBV10-3
cdr3_aa: AISESTGTNQPQH

v_call: TRBV4-3
cdr3_aa: ASSQERGYGYT

v_call: TRBV5-4
cdr3_aa: ASSQGTASSYEQY

v_call: TRBV2
cdr3_aa: ASRYRDPNTEAF

v_call: TRBV28
cdr3_aa: ASSLGGGANQPQH

v_call: TRBV2
cdr3_aa: ASIEEEGRTEAF

v_call: TRBV18
cdr3_aa: ASSPDRKAGYT

v_call: TRBV5-1
cdr3_aa: ASSLPGTYEQY

v_call: TRBV4-1
cdr3_aa: ASSRPPGQNQETQY

v_call: TRBV7-2
cdr3_aa: ASTPAGGSYGYT

v_call: TRBV2
cdr3_aa: ARTDRFYGYT

v_call: TRBV6-6
cdr3_aa: ASSSRGGSHGQY

v_call: TRBV10-2
cdr3_aa: ASVQGVGNSPLH

v_call: TRBV15
cdr3_aa: ATSRGTSGFSSYEQY

v_call: TRBV27
cdr3_aa: ASSLGPGNTIY

v_call: TRBV15
cdr3_aa: ATSRLQGFDEQY

v_call: TRBV21-1
cdr3_aa: ASSKGTSEHNEQF

v_call: TRBV9
cdr3_aa: ASSVDHIGQPQH

v_call: TRBV9
cdr3_aa: ASSPASAHEQF

v_call: TRBV30
cdr3_aa: AWSVSAGSGQPQH

v_call: TRBV2
cdr3_aa: ASRGRVGETQY

v_call: TRBV7-8
cdr3_aa: ASSSLLGTGGTGELF

v_call: TRBV9
cdr3_aa: ASSVVAGVTDTQY

v_call: TRBV7-2
cdr3_aa: ASSSNPGNTIY

v_call: TRBV7-3
cdr3_aa: ASSWAGGNQPQH

v_call: TRBV20-1
cdr3_aa: SAYNTDTQY

v_call: TRBV7-7
cdr3_aa: ASSLVQGETQY

v_call: TRBV6-5
cdr3_aa: ASSRGGGYNEQF

v_call: TRBV7-9
cdr3_aa: ASSSDTSNQPQH

v_call: TRBV27
cdr3_aa: ASSPLAGGGDTQY

v_call: TRBV6-5
cdr3_aa: ASSYTTGTAYGYT

v_call: TRBV18
cdr3_aa: ASSPPYGGLGEAF

v_call: TRBV28
cdr3_aa: ASSDGPGAHQS

v_call: TRBV15
cdr3_aa: ATSRAGGQGNTEAF

v_call: TRBV7-3
cdr3_aa: ASSLLGGNTEAF

v_call: TRBV11-3
cdr3_aa: ASSLVKGFASEAF

v_call: TRBV7-8
cdr3_aa: ASSLPSGGSGELF

v_call: TRBV19
cdr3_aa: ASSPAGGNTIY